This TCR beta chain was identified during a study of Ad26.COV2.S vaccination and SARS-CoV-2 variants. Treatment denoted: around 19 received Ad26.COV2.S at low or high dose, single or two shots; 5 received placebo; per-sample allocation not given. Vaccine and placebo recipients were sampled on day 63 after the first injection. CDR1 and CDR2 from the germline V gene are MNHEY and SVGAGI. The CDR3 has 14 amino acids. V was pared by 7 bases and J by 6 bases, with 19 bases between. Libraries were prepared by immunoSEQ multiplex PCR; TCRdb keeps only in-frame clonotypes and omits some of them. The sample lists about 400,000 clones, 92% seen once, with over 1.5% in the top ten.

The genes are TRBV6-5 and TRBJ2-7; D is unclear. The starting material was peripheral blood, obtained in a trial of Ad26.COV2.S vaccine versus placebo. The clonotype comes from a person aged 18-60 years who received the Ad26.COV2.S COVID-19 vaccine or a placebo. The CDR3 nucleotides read TGTGCCAGCACCCCATGGGCAGATCGGCTCGAGCAGTACTTC. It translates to CASTPWADRLEQYF.